A single sample is the source of the 12 T cell receptor beta chains below, sequenced in a study of cytomegalovirus exposure and HLA in healthy donors. The protocol was immunoSEQ multiplex PCR, while the TCRdb copy is restricted to in-frame clones and leaves out a portion. The sample records hundreds of thousands of clones, around 87% being singletons. The sequenced sample was PBMCs. The receptors shown here come from a woman aged 18-30 years in good health and CMV-seronegative.

Regarding this clone: One junction end disagrees with the germline gene, perhaps due to a read error. This chain joins TRBV5-4 and TRBJ1-1, with 8 bases aligning to TRBD1. The germline CDR1 and CDR2 sequences are SGHNT and YYREEE (reference sequence). The CDR3 is 13 amino acids. The CDR3 here is CTSSLRTGPEAFF. CDR3 DNA: TGTACCAGCAGCCTACGGACAGGGCCTGAAGCTTTCTTT. The complete variable domain, with remaining parts taken from reference TRBV5-4 and TRBJ1-1, reads ETGVTQSPTHLIKTRGQQVTLRCSSQSGHNTVSWYQQALGQGPQFIFQYYREEENGRGNFPPRFSGLQFPNYSSELNVNALELDDSALYLCTSSLRTGPEAFFGQGTRLTVV.

In its sample, this clone was seen once. The rearrangement uses TRBV30 and TRBJ1-2; D not resolved. From germline, CDR1 is GTSNPN and CDR2 SVGIG (reference sequence). V lost 3 bases and J lost 8, with 16 bases in between. The CDR3 spans 13 residues. The CDR3 loop is CAWSFGRELGYTF. The DNA for the CDR3 is TGTGCCTGGAGCTTTGGGAGGGAGCTGGGCTACACCTTC.

The rearrangement links TRBV28 to TRBJ1-1; 9 bases are a match to TRBD1. The CDR3 length is 16 residues. CDR1 and CDR2 from the germline V gene are MDHEN and SYDVKM. V was pared by 5 bases and J by 0 bases, with 7 bases of the junction left unmatched. CDR3 residues: CASSTTGGGMNTEAFF. The CDR3 DNA reads as TGTGCCAGCAGTACGACAGGGGGAGGAATGAACACTGAAGCTTTCTTT.

The chain is built from TRBV11-3 and TRBJ2-1, with TRBD2 as a possible D gene (5 bases). Germline lookup yields CDR1 SGHNT and CDR2 YENEEA. V lost 5 bases, J lost 8 bases, and 13 bases lay in between. The CDR3 is made up of 13 amino acids. CDR3 nucleotides: TGTGCCAGCAGCATGTACCCCGGGGATGAGCAGTTCTTC. It yields the protein CASSMYPGDEQFF. Supplemented by reference TRBV11-3 and TRBJ2-1, the full variable domain reads EAGVVQSPRYKIIEKKQPVAFWCNPISGHNTLYWYLQNLGQGPELLIRYENEEAVDDSQLPKDRFSAERLKGVDSTLKIQPAELGDSAVYLCASSMYPGDEQFFGPGTRLTVL.

The CDR3 sequence is CASRGVQSPYNEQFF. As DNA, the CDR3 is TGTGCCAGCAGGGGAGTCCAATCCCCCTACAATGAGCAGTTCTTC. This chain connects TRBV27 to TRBJ2-1; TRBD2 might be the D (5 bases). This CDR3 comprises 15 residues. From germline, CDR1 is MNHEY and CDR2 SMNVEV (reference sequence). The V gene lost 6 bases and the J gene lost 2 bases, with 14 bases spanning the gap.

The genes are TRBV6-5 and TRBJ2-2, with 7 bases lining up with TRBD2. J lost 6 bases, V lost 2 bases, and 9 bases had no gene match. CDR1 and CDR2 from the germline V gene are MNHEY and SVGAGI. CDR3 length: 16 amino acids. The CDR3 loop reads CASSYGAGAGAGELFF. CDR3 nucleotide sequence: TGTGCCAGCAGTTACGGCGCGGGAGCGGGTGCCGGGGAGCTGTTTTTT.

The gene calls are TRBV5-6 and TRBJ1-1; no definite D call. The CDR3 has 12 amino acids. V was trimmed by 5 bases and J by 4 bases, leaving 9 bases between them. Germline V gene data show CDR1 as SGHDT and CDR2 as YYEEEE. The CDR3 loop is CASRTGSTEAFF. CDR3 nucleotide sequence: TGTGCCAGCAGAACCGGGTCCACTGAAGCTTTCTTT. Combining the CDR3 with reference TRBV5-6 and TRBJ1-1 gives the whole variable domain DAGVTQSPTHLIKTRGQQVTLRCSPKSGHDTVSWYQQALGQGPQFIFQYYEEEERQRGNFPDRFSGHQFPNYSSELNVNALLLGDSALYLCASRTGSTEAFFGQGTRLTVV.

J is TRBJ2-7 and V is TRBV28; 15 bases are a match to TRBD2. With 6 bases clipped from V and 4 bases from J, the junction kept 4 bases outside the gene matches. From germline, CDR1 is MDHEN and CDR2 SYDVKM. This CDR3 is built from 15 residues. For the CDR3, the DNA is TGTGCCAGCAGGGGGACTAGCGGGAGGCATTACGAGCAGTACTTC. Translation: CASRGTSGRHYEQYF.

The chain combines TRBV10-3 with TRBJ2-7; D may be TRBD2 (5 bases). CDR1 is ENHRY and CDR2 is SYGVKD in the germline V gene. There are 13 residues in the CDR3. Between the trimmed V and J ends, which lost 8 bases and 2 bases, there was a span of 13 bases. The DNA for the CDR3 is TGTGCCATCTCTCGAATCGGGGCCTACGAGCAGTACTTC. Translated, it gives CAISRIGAYEQYF.

The CDR3 DNA is TGTGCCACCAGCAGCGATTCTAGCGGGAGGGGCGAGTACCAAGAGACCCAGTACTTC. This translates into CATSSDSSGRGEYQETQYF. The rearrangement links TRBV15 to TRBJ2-5, with 12 positions matching TRBD2. CDR1 LNHNV and CDR2 YYDKDF come from the germline V gene (reference sequence). J was trimmed by 0 bases and V by 3 bases; bases with no gene match: 11. The CDR3 extends over 19 amino acids.

In this sample, this clone turned up once. The chain links TRBV5-1 to TRBJ2-1; no definite D call. Germline V CDR1 and CDR2: SGHRS, YFSETQ. The V end was cut by 0 bases, the J end by 1 base, with 11 bases between. This CDR3 has 16 residues. The DNA for the CDR3 is TGCGCCAGCAGCTTGGTAAGCTCCGGGTCCTACAATGAGCAGTTCTTC. It translates to CASSLVSSGSYNEQFF.

The chain joins TRBV4-1 to TRBJ2-5; TRBD1 matches 12 bases. The CDR3 consists of 16 residues. V was clipped by 4 bases and J by 1 base; unmatched bases: 4. Per germline, CDR1 MGHRA and CDR2 YSYEKL. The chain's CDR3 is CASSPGTGGSQETQYF. DNA for the CDR3: TGCGCCAGCAGCCCGGGGACAGGGGGCTCCCAAGAGACCCAGTACTTC.